The 13 T cell receptor beta chains listed next were all sequenced from one sample in a study of CD8 T cells in ankylosing spondylitis. One entry per CDR3 protein results from TCRdb running MiXCR on the 5' RACE reads. The sample carries 300,000 to 400,000 distinct CDR3 sequences, approximately 15% recorded once. Sequenced material: blood, either unsorted or a sorted T cell fraction (not recorded which). All receptors come from a male donor with ankylosing spondylitis or in good health (not recorded which).

This clonotype has a count of ten or more. The rearrangement uses TRBV12-3 or TRBV12-4 and TRBJ1-5; TRBD1 aligns across 8 bases. This CDR3 is 15 amino acids long. The V segment lost 6 bases and the J segment 6 bases; nucleotides outside the gene matches: 10. The CDR3: CASSLDRVGGQPQHF. The CDR3 DNA follows: TGTGCCAGCAGCCTGGACAGGGTGGGGGGTCAGCCCCAGCATTTT.

This clonotype was seen a few times. The chain has TRBV6-5 and TRBJ2-3, with 9 bases matching TRBD2. This CDR3 spans 16 amino acids. The germline V gene encodes CDR1 MNHEY and CDR2 SVGAGI. Trimming took 6 bases from V and 2 from J; bases not matched to a gene: 9. CDR3 in amino acids: CASSLRLAATTDTQYF. In DNA form, the CDR3 reads TGTGCCAGCAGCTTAAGACTAGCGGCTACCACAGATACGCAGTATTTT.

The J gene is TRBJ2-2, the V gene TRBV12-3 or TRBV12-4; D unclear. The CDR3 totals 12 residues. V lost 5 bases and J lost 7, with 8 bases in between. CDR3 in DNA: TGTGCCAGCAGTACTGGGGTCGGGGAGCTGTTTTTT. Amino acid sequence: CASSTGVGELFF.

The V gene is TRBV12-3 or TRBV12-4, the J gene TRBJ2-1; D ambiguous. The CDR3 spans 14 residues. Trimming took 7 bases from V and 3 from J, leaving 13 bases between them. CDR3 region: CASNKGYNYNEQFF. In DNA form, the CDR3 reads TGTGCCAGCAACAAGGGATATAACTACAATGAGCAGTTCTTC.

This clonotype was detected many times. The chain uses TRBV7-2 and TRBJ2-5, with a possible D match to TRBD2 (7 bases). Germline loops: CDR1 SGHTA, CDR2 FQGNSA. Trimming cost V 1 base and J 2 bases, with 14 bases left between them. This CDR3 spans 16 amino acids. The CDR3 loop is CASSLEGGRLQETQYF. The CDR3 DNA sequence: TGTGCCAGCAGCTTAGAGGGGGGGCGGTTACAAGAGACCCAGTACTTC.

The chain has TRBV6-5 and TRBJ2-3; D is ambiguous. This CDR3 contains 16 residues. Germline CDR1 MNHEY, CDR2 SVGAGI. The V end lost 2 bases, the J end lost 4 bases, and 16 bases lay between the germline ends. CDR3 nucleotide sequence: TGTGCCAGCAGTTACCGGAGCGAAAGTCTTTCAGATACGCAGTATTTT. Translated, it gives CASSYRSESLSDTQYF.

V is TRBV5-8 and J is TRBJ2-2; the match to TRBD1 covers 9 bases. V was clipped by 7 bases and J by 6 bases; unmatched bases: 13. The CDR3 has 16 residues. In germline, CDR1 is SGHTS, CDR2 YDEGEE. CDR3 DNA: TGTGCCAGCCGAAGAGCCCGACAGGGGGTAGCCGGGGAGCTGTTTTTT. As protein: CASRRARQGVAGELFF.

The genes are TRBV5-1 and TRBJ2-7, with a weak D call TRBD2 (5 bases). CDR3 size: 14 residues. Germline V gene sequence: CDR1 SGHRS, CDR2 YFSETQ. V gave up 3 bases and J gave up 2 bases, with 12 bases separating them. The CDR3 loop reads CASSWEDGAYEQYF. The CDR3 DNA sequence: TGCGCCAGCAGCTGGGAAGACGGGGCCTACGAGCAGTACTTC.

The chain joins TRBV5-1 to TRBJ2-7; no reliable D call. Germline V lookup: CDR1 SGHRS, CDR2 YFSETQ. With 2 bases removed from V and 1 base from J, the gap between germline ends came to 13 bases. The CDR3 consists of 15 residues. Here the CDR3 reads CASSFDLRPSYEQYF. CDR3 nucleotide sequence: TGCGCCAGCAGCTTTGACTTGAGGCCTTCCTACGAGCAGTACTTC.

J is TRBJ1-5 and V is TRBV6-6; D is undetermined. The V gene's germline CDR1 is MNHNY and CDR2 SVGAGI (reference sequence). The CDR3 totals 13 residues. V lost 6 bases and J lost 5, with 11 bases in between. The chain's CDR3 is CASRQGRDQPQHF. Here the CDR3 DNA reads TGTGCCAGCAGACAAGGACGCGATCAGCCCCAGCATTTT.

This clonotype showed up just a few times. CDR3 residues: CASSWEGGGGETQYF. The CDR3 nucleotides are TGCGCCAGCAGCTGGGAGGGCGGAGGAGGAGAGACCCAGTACTTC. The gene calls are TRBV5-1 and TRBJ2-5, with TRBD2 matching 7 bases. Germline CDR1 SGHRS, CDR2 YFSETQ. The CDR3 spans 15 residues. V lost 3 bases to trimming and J lost 4 bases; unmatched junction nucleotides: 9.

This clonotype was detected a few times. V usage is TRBV20-1 and J usage is TRBJ2-1, with D perhaps TRBD2 (5 bases). CDR1 and CDR2 from the germline V gene are DFQATT and SNEGSKA (reference sequence). V lost 2 bases to trimming and J lost 8 bases, with 16 bases between them. This CDR3 has 14 residues. In DNA form, the CDR3 reads TGCAGTGCTAGATCCCCTACTAGGCCGGATGAGCAGTTCTTC. It codes for CSARSPTRPDEQFF.

This chain connects TRBV5-1 to TRBJ2-2; D is ambiguous. V dropped 0 bases and J dropped 9 bases, with 6 bases sitting between them. CDR3 length equals 12 residues. The germline gives CDR1 SGHRS, CDR2 YFSETQ. CDR3 protein: CASSLDLRELFF. The CDR3 DNA reads TGCGCCAGCAGCTTGGATCTTCGGGAGCTGTTTTTT.